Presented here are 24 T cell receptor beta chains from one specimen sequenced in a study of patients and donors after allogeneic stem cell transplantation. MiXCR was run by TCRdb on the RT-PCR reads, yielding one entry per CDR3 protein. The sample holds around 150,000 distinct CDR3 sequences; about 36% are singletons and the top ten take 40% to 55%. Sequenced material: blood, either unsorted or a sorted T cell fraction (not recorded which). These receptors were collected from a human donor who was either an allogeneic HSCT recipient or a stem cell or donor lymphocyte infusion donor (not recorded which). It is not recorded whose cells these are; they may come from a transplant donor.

CDR3 sequence (DNA): TGCGCCAGCAGCAGGGCCCGTACGGAGACCCAGTACTTC. It yields the protein CASSRARTETQYF. The rearrangement uses TRBV5-1 and TRBJ2-5, with D unresolved. V lost 4 bases to trimming and J lost 5 bases, with 12 bases between them. Looked up from germline, CDR1 is SGHRS and CDR2 is YFSETQ. This CDR3 is built from 13 residues.

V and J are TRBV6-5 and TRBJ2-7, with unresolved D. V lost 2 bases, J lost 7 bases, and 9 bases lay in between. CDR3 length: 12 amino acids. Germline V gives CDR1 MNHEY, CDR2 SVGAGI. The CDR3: CASSYPMEEQYV. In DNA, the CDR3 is TGTGCCAGCAGTTACCCGATGGAGGAGCAGTACGTC.

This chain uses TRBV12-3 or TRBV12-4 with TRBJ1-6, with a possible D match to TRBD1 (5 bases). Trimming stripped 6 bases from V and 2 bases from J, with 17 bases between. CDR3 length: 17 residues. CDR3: CASSYQWTTTYNSPLHF. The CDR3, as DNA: TGTGCCAGCAGCTACCAATGGACAACAACCTATAATTCACCCCTCCACTTT.

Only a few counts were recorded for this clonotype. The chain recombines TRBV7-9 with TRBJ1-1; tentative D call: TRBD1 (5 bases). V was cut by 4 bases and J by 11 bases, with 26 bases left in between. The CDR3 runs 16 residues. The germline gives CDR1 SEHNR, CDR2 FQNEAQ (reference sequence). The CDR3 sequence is CASSSDTPGPSLGAFF. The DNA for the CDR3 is TGTGCCAGCAGCTCGGATACCCCGGGGCCTTCTTTGGGTGCTTTCTTT.

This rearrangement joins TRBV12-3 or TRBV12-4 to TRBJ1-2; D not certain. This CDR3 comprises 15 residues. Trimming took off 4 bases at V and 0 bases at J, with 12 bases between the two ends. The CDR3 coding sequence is TGTGCCAGCAGTTCCGGCGGGGAAGCTAACTATGGCTACACCTTC. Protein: CASSSGGEANYGYTF.

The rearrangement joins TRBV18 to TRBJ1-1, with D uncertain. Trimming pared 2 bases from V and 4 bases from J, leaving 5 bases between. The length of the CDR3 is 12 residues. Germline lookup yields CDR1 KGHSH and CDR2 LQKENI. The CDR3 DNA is TGTGCCAGCTCACCAGAGGGCACTGAAGCTTTCTTT. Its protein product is CASSPEGTEAFF.

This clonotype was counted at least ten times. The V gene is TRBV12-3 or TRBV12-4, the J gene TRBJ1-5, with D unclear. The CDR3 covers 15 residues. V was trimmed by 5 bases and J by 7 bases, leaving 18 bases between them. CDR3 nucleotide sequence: TGTGCCAGCAGTCTTTCCGGGCCCACGAGGCAGCCCCAGCATTTT. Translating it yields CASSLSGPTRQPQHF.

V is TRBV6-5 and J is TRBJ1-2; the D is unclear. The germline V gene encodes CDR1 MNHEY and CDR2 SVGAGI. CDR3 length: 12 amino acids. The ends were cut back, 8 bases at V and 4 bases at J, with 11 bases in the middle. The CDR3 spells CASGTRAYGYTF. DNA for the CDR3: TGTGCCAGCGGCACCCGGGCCTATGGCTACACCTTC.

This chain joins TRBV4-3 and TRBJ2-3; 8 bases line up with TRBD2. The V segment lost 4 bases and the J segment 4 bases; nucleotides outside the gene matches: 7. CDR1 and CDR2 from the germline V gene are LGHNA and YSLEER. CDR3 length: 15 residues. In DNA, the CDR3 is TGCGCCAGCAGCCTCCTTGCTAGCGGGCCAGATACGCAGTATTTT. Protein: CASSLLASGPDTQYF.

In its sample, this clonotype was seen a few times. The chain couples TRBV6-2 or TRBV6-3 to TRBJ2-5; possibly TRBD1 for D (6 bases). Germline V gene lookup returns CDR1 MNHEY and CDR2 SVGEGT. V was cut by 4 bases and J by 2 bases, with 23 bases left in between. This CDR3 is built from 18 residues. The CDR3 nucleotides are TGTGCCAGCAGTTTTCCGATAACTTTGGACAGAATGCAAGAGACCCAGTACTTC. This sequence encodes CASSFPITLDRMQETQYF.

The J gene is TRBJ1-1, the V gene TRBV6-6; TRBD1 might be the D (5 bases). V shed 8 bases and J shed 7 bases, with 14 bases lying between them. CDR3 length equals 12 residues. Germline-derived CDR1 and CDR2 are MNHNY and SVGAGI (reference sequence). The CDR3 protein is CASVPGTDEAFF. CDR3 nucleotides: TGTGCCAGCGTACCAGGGACCGATGAAGCTTTCTTT.

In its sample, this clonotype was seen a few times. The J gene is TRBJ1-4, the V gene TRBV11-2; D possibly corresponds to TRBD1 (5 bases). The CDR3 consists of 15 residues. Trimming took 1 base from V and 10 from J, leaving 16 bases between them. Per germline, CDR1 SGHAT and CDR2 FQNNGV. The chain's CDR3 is CASSLGGRPAGKLFF. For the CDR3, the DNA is TGTGCCAGCAGCTTAGGGGGACGGCCGGCCGGAAAACTGTTTTTT. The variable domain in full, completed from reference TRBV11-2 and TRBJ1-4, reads EAGVAQSPRYKIIEKRQSVAFWCNPISGHATLYWYQQILGQGPKLLIQFQNNGVVDDSQLPKDRFSAERLKGVDSTLKIQPAKLEDSAVYLCASSLGGRPAGKLFFGSGTQLSVL.

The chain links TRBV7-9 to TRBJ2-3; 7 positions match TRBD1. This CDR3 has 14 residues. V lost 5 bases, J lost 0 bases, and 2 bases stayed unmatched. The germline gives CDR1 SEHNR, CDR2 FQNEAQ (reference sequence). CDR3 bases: TGTGCCAGCAGCCTACAGGGGAGCACAGATACGCAGTATTTT. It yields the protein CASSLQGSTDTQYF.

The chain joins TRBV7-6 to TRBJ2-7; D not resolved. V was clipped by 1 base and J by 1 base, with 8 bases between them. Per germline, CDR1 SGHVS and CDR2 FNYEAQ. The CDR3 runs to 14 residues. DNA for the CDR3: TGTGCCAGCAGCTTAGGGGCAGATTCCTACGAGCAGTACTTC. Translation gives CASSLGADSYEQYF.

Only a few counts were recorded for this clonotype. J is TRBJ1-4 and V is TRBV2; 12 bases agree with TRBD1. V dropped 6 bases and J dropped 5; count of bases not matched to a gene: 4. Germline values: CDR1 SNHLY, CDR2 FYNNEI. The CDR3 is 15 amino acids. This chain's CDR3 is CASRGTGGPNEKLFF. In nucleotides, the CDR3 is TGTGCCAGCAGGGGGACAGGGGGCCCGAATGAAAAACTGTTTTTT.

The CDR3 bases are TGCAGTGCTCGTGTAGAGCGGAGGATGAACACTGAAGCTTTCTTT. Translation gives CSARVERRMNTEAFF. The V and J genes are TRBV20-1 and TRBJ1-1; no reliable D call. CDR3 length equals 15 residues. The V end lost 5 bases, the J end lost 0 bases, and 16 bases lay between the germline ends. Looked up from germline, CDR1 is DFQATT and CDR2 is SNEGSKA (reference sequence).

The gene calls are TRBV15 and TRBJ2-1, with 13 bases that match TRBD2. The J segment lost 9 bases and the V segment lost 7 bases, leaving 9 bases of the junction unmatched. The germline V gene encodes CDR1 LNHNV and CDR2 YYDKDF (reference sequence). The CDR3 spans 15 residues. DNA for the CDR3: TGTGCCACCATTGGGACTAGCGGGGTTTCTAGTGAGCAGTTCTTC. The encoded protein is CATIGTSGVSSEQFF.

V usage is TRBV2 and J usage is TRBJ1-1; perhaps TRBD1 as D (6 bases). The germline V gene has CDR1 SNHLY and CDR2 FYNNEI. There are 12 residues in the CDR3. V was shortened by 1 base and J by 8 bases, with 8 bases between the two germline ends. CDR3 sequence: CASSEGRGEAFF. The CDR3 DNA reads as TGTGCCAGCAGTGAAGGGAGGGGGGAAGCTTTCTTT.

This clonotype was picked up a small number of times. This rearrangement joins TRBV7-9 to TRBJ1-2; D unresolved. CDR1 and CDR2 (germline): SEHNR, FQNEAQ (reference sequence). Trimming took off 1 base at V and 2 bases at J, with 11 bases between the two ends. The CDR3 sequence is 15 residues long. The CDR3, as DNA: TGTGCCAGCAGCTTAGGACTGGGAGCGAACTATGGCTACACCTTC. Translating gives CASSLGLGANYGYTF. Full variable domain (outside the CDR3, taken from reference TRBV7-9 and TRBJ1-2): DTGVSQNPRHKITKRGQNVTFRCDPISEHNRLYWYRQTLGQGPEFLTYFQNEAQLEKSRLLSDRFSAERPKGSFSTLEIQRTEQGDSAMYLCASSLGLGANYGYTFGSGTRLTVV.

The CDR3 loop is CASSLAGGPNQPQHF. The CDR3 region has the DNA TGTGCCAGCAGCTTAGCAGGGGGCCCCAATCAGCCCCAGCATTTT. The chain couples TRBV7-2 to TRBJ1-5, with 7 bases aligning to TRBD1. The CDR3 extends over 15 amino acids. Germline values: CDR1 SGHTA, CDR2 FQGNSA. The V and J ends lost 0 bases and 3 bases, in that order; junction bases with no gene match: 2. Full variable domain (outside the CDR3, taken from reference TRBV7-2 and TRBJ1-5): GAGVSQSPSNKVTEKGKDVELRCDPISGHTALYWYRQSLGQGLEFLIYFQGNSAPDKSGLPSDRFSAERTGGSVSTLTIQRTQQEDSAVYLCASSLAGGPNQPQHFGDGTRLSIL.

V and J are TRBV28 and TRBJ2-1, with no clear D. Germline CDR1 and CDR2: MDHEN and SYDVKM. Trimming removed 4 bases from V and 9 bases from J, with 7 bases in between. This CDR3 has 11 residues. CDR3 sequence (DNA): TGTGCCAGCAGTTCACTTGCTGAGCAGTTCTTC. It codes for CASSSLAEQFF.

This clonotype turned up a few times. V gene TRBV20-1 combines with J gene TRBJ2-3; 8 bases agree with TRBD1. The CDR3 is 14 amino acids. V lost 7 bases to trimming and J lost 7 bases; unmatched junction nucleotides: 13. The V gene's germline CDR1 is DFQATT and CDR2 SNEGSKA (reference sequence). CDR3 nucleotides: TGCAGTGTTTCGGGCCGACAGGGGAGAAATACGCAGTATTTT. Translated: CSVSGRQGRNTQYF.

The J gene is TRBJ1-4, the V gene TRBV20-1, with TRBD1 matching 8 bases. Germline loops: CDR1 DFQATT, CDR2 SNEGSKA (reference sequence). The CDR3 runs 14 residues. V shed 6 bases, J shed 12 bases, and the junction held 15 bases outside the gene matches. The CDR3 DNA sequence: TGCAGTGCACATCGACAGGGGCCTAGGCGGGAACTGTTTTTT. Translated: CSAHRQGPRRELFF.

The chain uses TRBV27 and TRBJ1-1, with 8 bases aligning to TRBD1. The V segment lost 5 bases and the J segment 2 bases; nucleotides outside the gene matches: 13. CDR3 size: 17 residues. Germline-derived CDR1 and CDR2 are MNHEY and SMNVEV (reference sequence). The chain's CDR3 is CASSTGQGRKGNTEAFF. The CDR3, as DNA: TGTGCCAGCAGTACCGGACAGGGCCGAAAGGGTAACACTGAAGCTTTCTTT.